A selection of T cell receptor beta chains follows, all from one sample in a study of OX40 agonist ivuxolimab in advanced cancers. The repertoire was sequenced with immunoSEQ multiplex PCR; TCRdb's copy has only in-frame clones and lacks some. The sample yields more than 80,000 clones, about nine tenths seen once. The sample consisted of CD4+ or CD8+ T cells sorted from blood, taken in a trial of the OX40 agonist ivuxolimab. Receptors were obtained from an adult with an advanced solid tumor such as melanoma, head and neck, liver or kidney cancer. Both conserved end residues are trimmed from each CDR3. D genes are given only for firm matches.

d_gene,v_gene,CDR3aa
TRBD2,TRBV6-1,ASSATLLGVGGRDEQF
TRBD1,TRBV19,ASSPGGYGYT
TRBD2,TRBV9,ASSVEPSSAGGSTDTQY
TRBD1,TRBV19,ASSRDRQETQY
NA,TRBV4-3,ASSRKGAGMPEAF
TRBD2,TRBV29-1,SVEGSSGRYNEQF
TRBD2,TRBV7-2,ASSLSVAGGNEQY
NA,TRBV23-1,ASSGTNNEQF
NA,TRBV5-1,ASRRGTGWEETQY
TRBD2,TRBV5-4,ASSRAGGTSYEQY
NA,TRBV4-1,ASSQAPGHLIYEQY
NA,TRBV2,ASMSGAGGGEIQY
NA,TRBV7-2,ASSLHSSYEQY
TRBD2,TRBV7-2,ASSERGTSGGAAYEQY
NA,TRBV7-9,ATGSDAF
TRBD2,TRBV7-2,ASSLVAGQTQY
TRBD2,TRBV6-5,ASSRGLATDTQY
TRBD2,TRBV28,ASSLLAGSYEQY
NA,TRBV19,ASSIGQRSPLH
TRBD2,TRBV10-3,AIRGLAGGNTGELF